The 26 T cell receptor beta chains given below trace back to one sample, sequenced in a study of shared clonotypes between healthy human individuals. TCRdb keeps only in-frame clones here, not all; method: immunoSEQ multiplex PCR. The sample consists of about 2 million clones, 95% of them appearing once. Material for sequencing was naive CD4+ T cells sorted from blood. Described subset: CD45RA+ positively selected. Every receptor here comes from a man between 18 and 29 years old in good health.

This clone was observed once. The J gene is TRBJ1-1, the V gene TRBV30; D may be TRBD1 (5 bases). Germline V gene lookup returns CDR1 GTSNPN and CDR2 SVGIG (reference sequence). The V gene lost 1 base and the J gene lost 8 bases, with 11 bases spanning the gap. The CDR3 totals 12 residues. In DNA, the CDR3 is TGTGCCTGGAGTGCGGGACGGCTAGAAGCTTTCTTT. This encodes CAWSAGRLEAFF.

This clone was observed a handful of times. The gene calls are TRBV5-1 and TRBJ1-6, with D unresolved. This CDR3 is 12 amino acids long. The V gene's germline CDR1 is SGHRS and CDR2 YFSETQ. V dropped 0 bases and J dropped 9 bases, with 4 bases sitting between them. In DNA, the CDR3 is TGCGCCAGCAGCTTGGAGGGTTCACCCCTCCACTTT. This codes for CASSLEGSPLHF.

The J gene is TRBJ1-2, the V gene TRBV2; 10 nucleotides align to TRBD1. The CDR3 is 15 residues long. V shed 1 base, J shed 8 bases, and the junction held 7 bases outside the gene matches. CDR1 and CDR2 (germline): SNHLY, FYNNEI. CDR3 coding DNA: TGTGCCAGCAGTGAAGTTGACAGGGGGCTACACGGCTACACCTTC. This sequence encodes CASSEVDRGLHGYTF.

The CDR3, as DNA: TGTGCCAGCAGCCCCCAAACGGTCGGTGAAAAACTGTTTTTT. Its protein is CASSPQTVGEKLFF. This chain links TRBV14 with TRBJ1-4; D is undetermined. CDR1 SGHDN and CDR2 FVKESK come from the germline V gene. The germline V and J ends were trimmed by 4 bases and 7 bases, with 13 bases remaining between them. The CDR3 length is 14 residues.

The chain has TRBV27 and TRBJ2-5; TRBD2 might be the D (5 bases). Germline CDR1 MNHEY, CDR2 SMNVEV (reference sequence). This CDR3 has 12 amino acids. Trimming stripped 10 bases from V and 0 bases from J, with 9 bases between. CDR3 amino acids: CATRGNQETQYF. The DNA for the CDR3 is TGTGCCACCCGAGGGAACCAAGAGACCCAGTACTTC.

The sample holds one count of this clone. The chain employs TRBV7-9 and TRBJ2-7, with 7 bases fitting TRBD1. V lost 5 bases and J lost 2; bases outside the gene matches: 6. In germline, CDR1 is SEHNR, CDR2 FQNEAQ (reference sequence). The CDR3 contains 14 residues. The chain's CDR3 is CASSRDSSPYEQYF. CDR3 bases: TGTGCCAGCAGCAGGGACAGCTCTCCCTACGAGCAGTACTTC.

The gene calls are TRBV4-3 and TRBJ1-4, with D hard to call. The CDR3 spans 17 residues. V was shortened by 1 base and J by 0 bases, with 12 bases between the two germline ends. Germline V gene data show CDR1 as LGHNA and CDR2 as YSLEER. The CDR3 region has the DNA TGCGCCAGCAGCCAAGTGGGCCGTCGCGCAACTAATGAAAAACTGTTTTTT. It specifies CASSQVGRRATNEKLFF.

CDR3 residues: CASSENLADSNQPQHF. The CDR3 DNA follows: TGTGCCAGCAGTGAAAACTTGGCGGATAGCAATCAGCCCCAGCATTTT. The chain recombines TRBV2 with TRBJ1-5, with unresolved D. This CDR3 comprises 16 residues. Germline V gene data show CDR1 as SNHLY and CDR2 as FYNNEI. The V end was cut by 2 bases, the J end by 0 bases, with 11 bases between.

The V call is TRBV28, the J call TRBJ2-2; D uncertain. The CDR3 extends over 14 amino acids. Germline V CDR1 and CDR2: MDHEN, SYDVKM. Trimming left V 5 bases short and J 3 bases short, with 10 bases between. The chain's CDR3 is CASSSPTYTGELFF. The CDR3 nucleotides read TGTGCCAGCAGTAGCCCAACCTACACCGGGGAGCTGTTTTTT.

The V and J genes are TRBV6-1 and TRBJ1-4, with a tentative D call TRBD1 (5 bases). Germline V lookup: CDR1 MNHNS, CDR2 SASEGT. V gave up 3 bases and J gave up 8 bases, with 10 bases separating them. The CDR3 is 13 residues long. The DNA for the CDR3 is TGTGCCAGCAGTGAGATCTGGGGGGAAAAACTGTTTTTT. This gives the protein CASSEIWGEKLFF.

The gene calls are TRBV2 and TRBJ2-7, with D perhaps TRBD1 (5 bases). Between the trimmed V and J ends, which lost 3 bases and 0 bases, there was a span of 18 bases. The CDR3 sequence is 17 residues long. Germline V gene data show CDR1 as SNHLY and CDR2 as FYNNEI. In nucleotides, the CDR3 is TGTGCCAGCAGTGACATAAAATGGCAGGGAAGCTCCTACGAGCAGTACTTC. Translation gives CASSDIKWQGSSYEQYF. Together with reference TRBV2 and TRBJ2-7, the CDR3 gives the full variable domain: EPEVTQTPSHQVTQMGQEVILRCVPISNHLYFYWYRQILGQKVEFLVSFYNNEISEKSEIFDDQFSVERPDGSNFTLKIRSTKLEDSAMYFCASSDIKWQGSSYEQYFGPGTRLTVT.

The genes are TRBV12-2 and TRBJ1-2; TRBD1 reflects the table's D call only, with no check against the DNA. TRBV12-2 is reported as a pseudogene. The CDR3 is 17 amino acids. The CDR3 loop reads CASRPGPFKSGGYGYTF. In DNA, the CDR3 is TGTGCAAGTCGCCCTGGGCCGTTTAAATCAGGGGGCTATGGCTACACCTTC.

CDR3 nucleotides: TGTGCCAGCAGTGCTCAAAGAAGGGGGGAGCTGTTTTTT. As protein: CASSAQRRGELFF. The chain is built from TRBV2 and TRBJ2-2; D unclear. V gave up 4 bases and J gave up 8 bases, with 11 bases separating them. This CDR3 has 13 amino acids. Germline-derived CDR1 and CDR2 are SNHLY and FYNNEI. The variable domain in full, with the rest retrieved from reference TRBV2 and TRBJ2-2, is EPEVTQTPSHQVTQMGQEVILRCVPISNHLYFYWYRQILGQKVEFLVSFYNNEISEKSEIFDDQFSVERPDGSNFTLKIRSTKLEDSAMYFCASSAQRRGELFFGEGSRLTVL.

The CDR3 sequence is CAWYRDRVYEQYF. The CDR3 coding sequence is TGTGCCTGGTACCGGGACAGGGTGTACGAGCAGTACTTC. This chain links TRBV30 with TRBJ2-7, with 9 bases identical to TRBD1. Germline CDR1 GTSNPN, CDR2 SVGIG (reference sequence). This CDR3 has 13 amino acids. After removal of 5 bases from V and 4 bases from J, the junction contained 6 bases not matched to a gene.

V gene TRBV27 combines with J gene TRBJ1-2, with D maybe TRBD1 (5 bases). Germline V gene lookup returns CDR1 MNHEY and CDR2 SMNVEV (reference sequence). This CDR3 is 13 amino acids long. Trimming removed 4 bases at V and 8 bases at J, with 14 bases between. CDR3 sequence (DNA): TGTGCCAGCAGTTGGCGGGACTTAAGGGGCTACACCTTC. Translating it yields CASSWRDLRGYTF.

This clone was recorded only once. The rearrangement uses TRBV2 and TRBJ2-4, with TRBD1 matching over 8 bases. CDR3 length: 18 amino acids. The junction had 12 bases not matched to a gene; V was cut back by 4 bases and J by 1 base. Germline V gene lookup returns CDR1 SNHLY and CDR2 FYNNEI. The CDR3 DNA reads TGTGCCAGCAGTGGCGACAGGGGTAGGGTAACGGCCAAAAACATTCAGTACTTC. It translates to CASSGDRGRVTAKNIQYF.

The rearrangement joins TRBV5-6 to TRBJ2-7, with D possibly TRBD1 on 6 matching bases. The CDR3 length is 15 residues. V was shortened by 1 base and J by 2 bases, with 13 bases between the two germline ends. Germline lookup yields CDR1 SGHDT and CDR2 YYEEEE. CDR3 bases: TGTGCCAGCAGCTTGACGGGACATCAAACCTACGAGCAGTACTTC. Its translation is CASSLTGHQTYEQYF.

This sequence joins TRBV28 and TRBJ1-1; D is uncertain. The CDR3 totals 14 residues. The germline V gene encodes CDR1 MDHEN and CDR2 SYDVKM. Trimming took off 6 bases at V and 1 base at J, with 12 bases between the two ends. DNA of the CDR3: TGTGCCAGCAGGACTATCCGGGGGAACACTGAAGCTTTCTTT. It specifies CASRTIRGNTEAFF.

The J gene is TRBJ1-4, the V gene TRBV2; no clear D. The V end lost 11 bases, the J end lost 5 bases, and 12 bases lay between the germline ends. This CDR3 comprises 12 residues. Germline V gene data show CDR1 as SNHLY and CDR2 as FYNNEI. CDR3 DNA: TGTGCCGGGAGGACCGACAATGAAAAACTGTTTTTT. Translating gives CAGRTDNEKLFF.

The V and J genes are TRBV7-3 and TRBJ2-3; 8 bases match TRBD2. CDR3 length: 18 residues. The trim removed 2 bases at V and 3 bases at J, leaving 13 bases unmatched. Germline assignment: CDR1 SGHTA and CDR2 FQGTGA. The CDR3 sequence is CASSLGRLGTRSTDTQYF. Here the CDR3 DNA reads TGTGCCAGCAGCTTAGGTAGATTAGGGACTAGAAGTACAGATACGCAGTATTTT.

The genes are TRBV19 and TRBJ2-2; TRBD1 matches 9 bases. The CDR3 sequence is 15 residues long. Germline V CDR1 and CDR2: LNHDA, SQIVND (reference sequence). V lost 5 bases, J lost 4 bases, and 5 bases stayed unmatched. CDR3 in amino acids: CASSETGGFTGELFF. CDR3 nucleotide sequence: TGTGCCAGTAGTGAAACAGGGGGCTTCACCGGGGAGCTGTTTTTT.

The genes are TRBV5-4 and TRBJ2-2; 13 positions match TRBD2. Trimming cost V 9 bases and J 4 bases; bases outside gene matches: 12. The CDR3 spans 17 residues. From germline, CDR1 is SGHNT and CDR2 YYREEE (reference sequence). CDR3 bases: TGTGCCAAATGGGAAGGACTAGCGGGAGAGAGCACCGGGGAGCTGTTTTTT. Amino acid sequence: CAKWEGLAGESTGELFF.

This sequence joins TRBV18 and TRBJ1-5; the match to TRBD1 covers 7 bases. The germline V gene encodes CDR1 KGHSH and CDR2 LQKENI. V was clipped by 3 bases and J by 3 bases; unmatched bases: 5. The CDR3 runs 15 residues. Here the CDR3 reads CASSPTGVVNQPQHF. DNA for the CDR3: TGTGCCAGCTCACCCACAGGGGTGGTCAATCAGCCCCAGCATTTT. Looking up the rest from reference TRBV18 and TRBJ1-5 gives the full variable domain: NAGVMQNPRHLVRRRGQEARLRCSPMKGHSHVYWYRQLPEEGLKFMVYLQKENIIDESGMPKERFSAEFPKEGPSILRIQQVVRGDSAAYFCASSPTGVVNQPQHFGDGTRLSIL.

V and J are TRBV18 and TRBJ2-7, with D perhaps matching TRBD1 or TRBD2 (5 bases each). The length of the CDR3 is 14 residues. Per germline, CDR1 KGHSH and CDR2 LQKENI. V was shortened by 2 bases and J by 3 bases, with 11 bases between the two germline ends. CDR3 in DNA: TGTGCCAGCTCACCAGGGACGGTGTTCTACGAGCAGTACTTC. It is translated as CASSPGTVFYEQYF.

The chain is built from TRBV5-1 and TRBJ2-7; 8 nucleotides match TRBD2. Germline lookup yields CDR1 SGHRS and CDR2 YFSETQ. The CDR3 is 15 residues long. V gave up 3 bases and J gave up 2 bases; unmatched junction bases: 7. As DNA, the CDR3 is TGCGCCAGCAGCTCTGCCGCGACTAGCGCCTACGAGCAGTACTTC. Translated: CASSSAATSAYEQYF.

The V call is TRBV6-1, the J call TRBJ1-1; the D gene is possibly TRBD1 (5 bases). CDR1 and CDR2 from the germline V gene are MNHNS and SASEGT. The CDR3 length is 11 residues. Trimming left V 4 bases short and J 12 bases short, with 12 bases between. The CDR3 sequence is CASSVWTLTFF. The DNA of the CDR3 is TGTGCCAGCAGTGTTTGGACATTAACTTTCTTT.